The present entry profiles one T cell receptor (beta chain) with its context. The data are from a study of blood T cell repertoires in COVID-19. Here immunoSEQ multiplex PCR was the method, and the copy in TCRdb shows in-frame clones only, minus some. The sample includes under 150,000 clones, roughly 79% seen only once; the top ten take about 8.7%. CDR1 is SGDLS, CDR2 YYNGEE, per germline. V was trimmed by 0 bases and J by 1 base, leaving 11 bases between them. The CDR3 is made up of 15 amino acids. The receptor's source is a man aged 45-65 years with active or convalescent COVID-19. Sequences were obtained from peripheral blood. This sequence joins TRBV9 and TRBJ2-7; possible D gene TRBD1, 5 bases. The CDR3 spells CASSVAPGQSYEQYF. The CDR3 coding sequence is TGTGCCAGCAGCGTAGCTCCAGGGCAGTCCTACGAGCAGTACTTC. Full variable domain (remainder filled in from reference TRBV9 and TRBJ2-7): DSGVTQTPKHLITATGQRVTLRCSPRSGDLSVYWYQQSLDQGLQFLIQYYNGEERAKGNILERFSAQQFPDLHSELNLSSLELGDSALYFCASSVAPGQSYEQYFGPGTRLTVT.